The subject of this entry is one T cell receptor (beta chain). This sample's treatment: some 20 received Ad26.COV2.S at low or high dose, single or two shots; about 5 received placebo; per-sample allocation not given. Samples were taken on day 63 after the first vaccine or placebo injection. Here immunoSEQ multiplex PCR was the method, and the copy in TCRdb shows in-frame clones only, minus some. The top ten hold less than 2% of the sample, which has 350,000 to 450,000 clones, about nine tenths seen once. The CDR3 loop spans 13 amino acids. V was cut by 4 bases and J by 0 bases, with 5 bases left in between. The germline CDR1 and CDR2 sequences are SGDLS and YYNGEE. The data stem from a study of Ad26.COV2.S vaccination and SARS-CoV-2 variants. Study details: Intramuscular Ad26.COV2.S at 5x10^10 or 1x10^11 viral particles.

The sequences come from peripheral blood, collected in a trial of Ad26.COV2.S vaccine versus placebo. This clonotype was sampled from a person between 18 and 65 years old who received the Ad26.COV2.S COVID-19 vaccine or a placebo. The chain recombines TRBV9 with TRBJ1-5; no reliable D call. CDR3 region: CASSPDSNQPQHF. CDR3 DNA: TGTGCCAGCAGCCCAGATAGCAATCAGCCCCAGCATTTT. Together with reference TRBV9 and TRBJ1-5, the CDR3 gives the full variable domain: DSGVTQTPKHLITATGQRVTLRCSPRSGDLSVYWYQQSLDQGLQFLIQYYNGEERAKGNILERFSAQQFPDLHSELNLSSLELGDSALYFCASSPDSNQPQHFGDGTRLSIL.